The clone carrying this T cell receptor (beta chain) has only a few counts. The antigen remains undetermined. The record originates from a study of cytomegalovirus exposure and HLA in healthy donors. Turning to the study itself: About 85 million unique TCRs from HLA-typed donors were held in an early release of data.

Germline V gene lookup returns CDR1 SGHDT and CDR2 YYEEEE. The ends were cut back, 4 bases at V and 8 bases at J, with 15 bases in the middle. The CDR3 contains 14 residues. PCR primers comprised 60 Vbeta and 13 Jbeta primers. Repertoires were generated with immunoSEQ multiplex PCR, while TCRdb's copy carries only in-frame clones and drops some. The data hold about 150,000 clones, with 9.7% observed a single time. Points from the study as a whole: Several of the most significant clusters appeared linked to common viral pathogens, based on a later analysis. In a later analysis, TCR association rates varied by HLA locus: DRB1 most, HLA-C fewest.

Sequencing was performed on PBMCs. The rearrangement links TRBV5-6 to TRBJ1-4, with D possibly being TRBD1 (5 bases). The source of this sequence is a man aged 45-65 years in good health and CMV-seronegative. The CDR3 DNA sequence: TGTGCCAGCAGCCCCCCGGGGGGAGTGGAAAAACTGTTTTTT. Its protein product is CASSPPGGVEKLFF.